This entry concerns a single T cell receptor beta chain. The data belong to a study of T cells in Graves' hyperthyroidism and ophthalmopathy. V was clipped by 6 bases and J by 2 bases, with 11 bases between them. Germline values: CDR1 LGHNT, CDR2 FRNRAP. This CDR3 is built from 14 residues. What was amplified from RNA transcripts were TCR beta CDR3 regions. First-round RT-PCR targeting the TCR CDR3 was performed with the HTBI primer set. TCRdb reprocessed the multiplex PCR reads with MiXCR, giving one entry per CDR3 protein. The profile shows about 500,000 distinct CDR3 sequences, roughly 15% of them singletons.

This chain links TRBV12-5 with TRBJ1-5, with D uncertain. This TCR derives from a woman under 30 with Graves' ophthalmopathy. Sequences were obtained from blood. CDR3 bases: TGTGCTAGTGGCGCCGGTTACGGCAATCAGCCCCAGCATTTT. Encoded protein: CASGAGYGNQPQHF.